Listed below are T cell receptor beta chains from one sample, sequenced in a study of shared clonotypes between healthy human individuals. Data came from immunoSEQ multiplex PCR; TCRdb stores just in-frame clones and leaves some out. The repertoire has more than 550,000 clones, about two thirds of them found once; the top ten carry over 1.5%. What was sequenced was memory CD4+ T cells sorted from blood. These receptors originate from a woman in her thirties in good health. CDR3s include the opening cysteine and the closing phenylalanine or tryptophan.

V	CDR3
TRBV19	CASTMGYRGRNQPQHF
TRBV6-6	CASSSSWQGSSYEQYF
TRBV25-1	CASSETYRGLGQETQYF
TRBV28	CASSSRTSRGYTF
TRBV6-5	CASSTSGGNIQYF
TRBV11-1	CASSPDRGEQYF
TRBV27	CASKTGDRRGYTF
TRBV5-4	CASSLGVGAGKNIQYF
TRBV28	CASSLGGQGSDEQYF
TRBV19	CASRGGDYEQYF
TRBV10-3	CAIRGHLNTEAFF
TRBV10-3	CAIRGESGQGFFYEQYF
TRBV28	CASSKRQYGYTF
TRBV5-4	CASSTHRVRTGELFF
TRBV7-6	CASSLGLAGSNEQFF
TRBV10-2	CASSASDSNGEKLFF
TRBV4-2	CASSQAATAAYEQYF
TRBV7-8	CASSHHPTGLGQPQHF
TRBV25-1	CASRGNPGQGPHEQFF
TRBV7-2	CASSSVWGGAYEQYF
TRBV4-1	CASSPSGLSSYEQYF
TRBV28	CASRLFFPGQGFNEQFF
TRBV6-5	CASSNLGAGEGYTF
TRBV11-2	CASSPRGLGGRAYEQYF
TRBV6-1	CASSATTGGETQYF
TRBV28	CASTSASGSRNYEQYF
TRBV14	CASSSRDSQEQYF
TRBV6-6	CASSYRQGTSNQPQHF
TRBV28	CASRTTYGYTF
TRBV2	CASSDYRQGLGEKLFF
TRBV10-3	CAISEDTKDLYSNQPQHF
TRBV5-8	CASSNPRDTEFYGYTF
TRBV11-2	CASSLYPFDSGKNNEQFF
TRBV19	CASSMGRATDSNQPQHF
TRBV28	CASNQGVGYEQYF
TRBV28	CASSSPGFLREQYF
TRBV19	CASKGSEENQPQHF
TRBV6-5	CASSFGGQREKLFF
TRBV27	CASSPLDSPYEQFF
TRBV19	CASRSGTGNTGELFF
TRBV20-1	CSAHESLEQYF
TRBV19	CASRPGQGANTEAFF
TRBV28	CASSVKAGETQYF
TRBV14	CASSSPGLASHEQFF
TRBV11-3	CASSPGQGYVYEQFF